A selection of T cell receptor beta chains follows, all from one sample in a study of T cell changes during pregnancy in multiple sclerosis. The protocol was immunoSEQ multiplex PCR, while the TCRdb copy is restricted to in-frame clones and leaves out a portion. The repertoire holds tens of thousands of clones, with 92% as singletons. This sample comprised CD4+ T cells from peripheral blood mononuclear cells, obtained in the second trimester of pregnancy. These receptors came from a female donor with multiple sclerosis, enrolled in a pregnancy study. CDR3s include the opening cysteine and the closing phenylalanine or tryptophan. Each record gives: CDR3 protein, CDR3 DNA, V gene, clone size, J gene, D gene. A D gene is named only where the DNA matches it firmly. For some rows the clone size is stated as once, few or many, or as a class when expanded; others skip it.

CASSIPWTGNTEAFF | TGTGCCAGTAGTATCCCCTGGACAGGGAACACTGAAGCTTTCTTT | TRBV19 | - | TRBJ1-1 | TRBD1
CASRLAGGPVTGELFF | TGTGCCAGCAGACTAGCGGGAGGGCCGGTCACCGGGGAGCTGTTTTTT | TRBV28 | - | TRBJ2-2 | TRBD2
CASSFPSNTIYF | TGTGCCAGCAGTTTCCCCTCCAACACCATATATTTT | TRBV28 | few | TRBJ1-3 | -
CASSLPGTGLGEQFF | TGTGCCAGCAGTCTCCCTGGGACAGGGTTGGGTGAGCAGTTCTTC | TRBV6-1 | - | TRBJ2-1 | TRBD1
CASSPTQSNQPQHF | TGTGCCAGCTCACCAACGCAGAGCAATCAGCCCCAGCATTTT | TRBV18 | - | TRBJ1-5 | -
CASSLLVSSGNTIYF | TGTGCCAGCAGCTTACTCGTTAGCTCTGGAAACACCATATATTTT | TRBV7-8 | - | TRBJ1-3 | -
CATSRAQGARNEQFF | TGTGCCACCAGCAGAGCTCAGGGGGCGCGAAATGAGCAGTTCTTC | TRBV15 | - | TRBJ2-1 | TRBD1
CASSRRVAGGPSGANVLTF | TGTGCCAGCAGCCGCCGCGTAGCGGGAGGGCCCTCTGGGGCCAACGTCCTGACTTTC | TRBV4-2 | - | TRBJ2-6 | TRBD2
CASSLYGGGNQPQHF | TGTGCCAGCAGTTTATATGGGGGGGGAAATCAGCCCCAGCATTTT | TRBV28 | - | TRBJ1-5 | -
CASSIGGTRNYGYTF | TGTGCCAGTAGTATAGGAGGTACGCGAAACTATGGCTACACCTTC | TRBV19 | - | TRBJ1-2 | -
CASSGESRGEKLFF | TGTGCCAGCAGTGGAGAATCAAGGGGAGAAAAACTGTTTTTT | TRBV2 | - | TRBJ1-4 | -
CATSRGSDRGGEQYF | TGTGCCACCAGCAGGGGCTCGGACAGGGGTGGCGAGCAGTACTTC | TRBV15 | - | TRBJ2-7 | TRBD1
CASTGREGREQYF | TGTGCCAGCACTGGACGGGAGGGCCGGGAGCAGTACTTC | TRBV6-1 | - | TRBJ2-7 | TRBD2
CSARIHGELFF | TGCAGTGCTAGAATTCACGGGGAGCTGTTTTTT | TRBV20-1 | - | TRBJ2-2 | -
CASSRDRGWEQYF | TGTGCCAGCAGCCGGGACAGGGGATGGGAGCAGTACTTC | TRBV16 | - | TRBJ2-7 | TRBD1
CASRKDRLMNTEAFF | TGTGCCAGCAGAAAGGACAGACTAATGAACACTGAAGCTTTCTTT | TRBV5-4 | - | TRBJ1-1 | -
CASSTGTSGRTDTQYF | TGCGCCAGCAGCACCGGGACTAGCGGGAGAACAGATACGCAGTATTTT | TRBV5-1 | - | TRBJ2-3 | TRBD2
CASSRDRANQPQHF | TGTGCCAGCAGCCGTGACAGGGCTAATCAGCCCCAGCATTTT | TRBV7-9 | - | TRBJ1-5 | TRBD1
CASSEEVAGGKNIQYF | TGTGCCAGCAGTGAAGAAGTAGCGGGGGGCAAAAACATTCAGTACTTC | TRBV6-1 | - | TRBJ2-4 | TRBD2
CARSLSQGSGLDTIYF | TGTGCCAGAAGCTTGTCGCAGGGGAGTGGGTTGGACACCATATATTTT | TRBV5-3 | once | TRBJ1-3 | -
CASSPNQGADEKLFF | TGTGCCAGCTCACCGAACCAGGGGGCGGACGAAAAACTGTTTTTT | TRBV18 | once | TRBJ1-4 | TRBD1
CASSLGLTVSNEKLFF | TGCGCCAGCAGCTTGGGGTTAACAGTCTCTAATGAAAAACTGTTTTTT | TRBV5-1 | - | TRBJ1-4 | -
CASSLEQGLNEQFF | TGCGCCAGCAGCTTGGAACAGGGCCTAAATGAGCAGTTCTTC | TRBV5-1 | - | TRBJ2-1 | -
CASSLGRHRRGRETQYF | TGTGCCAGCAGCTTAGGAAGGCATCGCAGGGGACGAGAGACCCAGTACTTC | TRBV7-6 | - | TRBJ2-5 | -
CASSETRQGGYTF | TGTGCCAGCAGTGAAACCCGACAGGGCGGCTACACCTTC | TRBV6-1 | - | TRBJ1-2 | TRBD1
CASIPTPSSTAEAFF | TGTGCCAGCATCCCTACGCCTAGTTCAACCGCTGAAGCTTTCTTT | TRBV27 | - | TRBJ1-1 | -
CASSPQGPDTQYF | TGCGCCAGCAGCCCCCAGGGGCCAGATACGCAGTATTTT | TRBV5-1 | - | TRBJ2-3 | -
CAWSEKLGINSPLHF | TGTGCCTGGAGTGAGAAACTGGGCATTAATTCACCCCTCCACTTT | TRBV30 | - | TRBJ1-6 | -